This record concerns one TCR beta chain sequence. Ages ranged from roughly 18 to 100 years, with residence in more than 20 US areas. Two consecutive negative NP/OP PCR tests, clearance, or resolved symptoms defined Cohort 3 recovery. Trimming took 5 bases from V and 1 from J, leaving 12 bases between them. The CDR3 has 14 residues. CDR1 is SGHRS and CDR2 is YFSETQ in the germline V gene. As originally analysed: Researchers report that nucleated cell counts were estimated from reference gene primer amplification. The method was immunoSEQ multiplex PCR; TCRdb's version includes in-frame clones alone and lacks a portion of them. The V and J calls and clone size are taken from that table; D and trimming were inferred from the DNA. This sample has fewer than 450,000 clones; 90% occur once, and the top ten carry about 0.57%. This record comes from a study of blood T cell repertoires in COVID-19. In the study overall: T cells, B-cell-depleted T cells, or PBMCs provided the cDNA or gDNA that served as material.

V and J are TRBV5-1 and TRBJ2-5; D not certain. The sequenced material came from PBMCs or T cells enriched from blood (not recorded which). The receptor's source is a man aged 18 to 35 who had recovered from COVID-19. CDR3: CASSSGSAQETQYF. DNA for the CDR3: TGCGCCAGCAGTTCCGGTTCTGCCCAAGAGACCCAGTACTTC.